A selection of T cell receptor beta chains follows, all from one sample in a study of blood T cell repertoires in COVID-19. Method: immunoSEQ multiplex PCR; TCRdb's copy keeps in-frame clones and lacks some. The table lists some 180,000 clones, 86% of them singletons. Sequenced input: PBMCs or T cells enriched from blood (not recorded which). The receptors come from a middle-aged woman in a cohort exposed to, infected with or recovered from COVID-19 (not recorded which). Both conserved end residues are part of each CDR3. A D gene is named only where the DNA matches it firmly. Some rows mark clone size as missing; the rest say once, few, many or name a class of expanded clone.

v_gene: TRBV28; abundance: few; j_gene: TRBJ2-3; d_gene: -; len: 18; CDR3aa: CASTHGQGAQFLSSTQYF; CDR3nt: TGTGCCAGCACCCATGGGCAGGGCGCCCAATTTCTCTCTTCCACGCAGTATTTT
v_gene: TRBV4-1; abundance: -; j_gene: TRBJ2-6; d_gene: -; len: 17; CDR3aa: CASSRAPSGAGANVLTF; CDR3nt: TGCGCCAGCAGCCGCGCGCCATCCGGGGCTGGGGCCAACGTCCTGACTTTC
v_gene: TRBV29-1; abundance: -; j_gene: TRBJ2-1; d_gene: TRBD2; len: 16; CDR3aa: CSVILAGEGFYNEQFF; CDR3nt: TGCAGCGTGATACTAGCGGGGGAGGGGTTTTACAATGAGCAGTTCTTC
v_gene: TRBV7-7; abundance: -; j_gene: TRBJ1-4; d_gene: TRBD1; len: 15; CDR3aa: CASSRDRGPDEKLFF; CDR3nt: TGTGCCAGCAGCCGAGACAGGGGGCCAGATGAAAAACTGTTTTTT
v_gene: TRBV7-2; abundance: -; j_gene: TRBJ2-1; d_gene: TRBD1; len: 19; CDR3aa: CASSLAGQGAVIGGNEQFF; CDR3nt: TGTGCCAGCAGCTTAGCTGGACAGGGGGCTGTTATCGGAGGCAATGAGCAGTTCTTC
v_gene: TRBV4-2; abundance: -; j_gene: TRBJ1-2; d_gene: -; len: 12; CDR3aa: CASSQGAVGYTF; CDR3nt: TGTGCCAGCAGCCAGGGTGCGGTTGGCTACACCTTC
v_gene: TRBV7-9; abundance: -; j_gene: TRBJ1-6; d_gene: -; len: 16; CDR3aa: CASSDTTAEEGSPLHF; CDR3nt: TGTGCCAGCAGCGACACGACAGCGGAGGAGGGTTCACCCCTCCACTTT
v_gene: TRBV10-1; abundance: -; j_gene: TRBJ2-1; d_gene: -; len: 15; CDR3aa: CASSEGGREINEQFF; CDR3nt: TGCGCCAGCAGTGAAGGAGGACGGGAGATAAATGAGCAGTTCTTC
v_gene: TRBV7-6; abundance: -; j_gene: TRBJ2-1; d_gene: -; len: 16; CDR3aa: CASSPKPGHGSGEQFF; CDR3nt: TGTGCCAGCAGCCCAAAACCGGGACATGGTTCGGGGGAGCAGTTCTTC
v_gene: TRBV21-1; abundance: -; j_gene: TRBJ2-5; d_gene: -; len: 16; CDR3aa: CASSKAGGQGQETQYF; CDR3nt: TGTGCCAGCAGCAAAGCGGGTGGGCAGGGCCAAGAGACCCAGTACTTC